This T cell receptor (beta chain) was captured in a study of blood T cell repertoires in COVID-19. Study information: Both acute and convalescent COVID-19 samples were obtained from the United States, Italy and Spain.

In the authors' workflow: Reference gene primer amplification in the assay estimated nucleated cell counts. Data came from immunoSEQ multiplex PCR; TCRdb stores just in-frame clones and leaves some out. Clone size and V and J calls were adopted from that table, with D and trimming inferred from the DNA. The sample yields about 98,000 clones, around 73% seen once. The CDR3 has 15 residues. V was pared by 2 bases and J by 3 bases, with 5 bases of the junction left unmatched. CDR1 is SGHRS and CDR2 is YFSETQ in the germline V gene. The clonotype comes from a man aged 55 to 70 with active or convalescent COVID-19. This chain joins TRBV5-1 and TRBJ2-7; the match to TRBD1 covers 10 bases. The specimen was peripheral blood. CDR3 sequence: CASSFSGTGVYEQYF. The DNA for the CDR3 is TGCGCCAGCAGCTTCTCCGGGACAGGGGTCTACGAGCAGTACTTC.